This TCR beta chain was found in a study of blood T cell repertoires in COVID-19. Across the study: Nucleic acid was either cDNA or gDNA, and it came from T cells, B-cell-depleted T cells, or PBMCs.

Generated by immunoSEQ multiplex PCR, the TCRdb table keeps only in-frame clones and is missing some. The sample yields roughly 400,000 clones, 87% seen once. Germline CDR1 reads SGHAT; CDR2 reads FQNNGV. CDR3 length: 15 amino acids. V lost 2 bases and J lost 6; bases outside the gene matches: 9. V and J are TRBV11-2 and TRBJ2-7; 8 positions agree with TRBD1. Sequenced sample: peripheral blood. The source is a woman aged 55-75 years with COVID-19, enrolled during active disease. CDR3 loop: CASSLWLGTGPEQYF. The CDR3 region has the DNA TGTGCCAGCAGCTTATGGCTGGGGACAGGCCCCGAGCAGTACTTC.